This entry is about one T cell receptor beta chain. Its specificity is not known. The data were produced by immunoSEQ multiplex PCR, yet TCRdb's version contains in-frame clones alone and is incomplete. The table includes over 200,000 clones, 88% detected once. These data come from a study of cytomegalovirus exposure and HLA in healthy donors. CDR3 length: 15 amino acids. J gave up 1 base and V 5 bases, and 6 bases lay outside the gene matches. The germline V gene has CDR1 SNHLY and CDR2 FYNNEI. Study-level points and caveats: While the bulk of TCR sequences proved rare, some public TCRs turned up in many donors.

The chain joins TRBV2 to TRBJ1-1, with 8 positions matching TRBD1. What was sequenced was PBMCs. This receptor was obtained from a woman under 30 in good health and CMV-seronegative. DNA for the CDR3: TGTGCCAGCAGTAACCAGGGGGCTGGGAACACTGAAGCTTTCTTT. It encodes CASSNQGAGNTEAFF.